Sequencing of this TCR beta chain was carried out in a study of control samples from healthy donors and cancer patients. J gave up 3 bases and V 5 bases, and 9 bases lay outside the gene matches. Germline V gene data show CDR1 as SGHAT and CDR2 as FQNNGV. This CDR3 contains 16 residues. The protocol was immunoSEQ multiplex PCR, while the TCRdb copy is restricted to in-frame clones and leaves out a portion. The table includes around 130,000 clones, around nine tenths detected once. The chain is built from TRBV11-2 and TRBJ2-2, with 7 bases matching TRBD2. This receptor was obtained from a man aged 25-45 years in good health. The sequenced sample consisted of blood. CDR3 sequence reads: CASSTGLSRDTGELFF. The CDR3 DNA is TGTGCCAGCAGCACGGGACTATCCAGGGACACCGGGGAGCTGTTTTTT.